This T cell receptor (beta chain) originates from a study of shared clonotypes between healthy human individuals. This CDR3 contains 15 residues. In germline, CDR1 is KGHSH, CDR2 LQKENI. Trimming took off 3 bases at V and 3 bases at J, with 14 bases between the two ends. The table came from immunoSEQ multiplex PCR; TCRdb's copy has only in-frame clones and leaves some out. The sample holds 2 million to 2.5 million clones, 95% seen once. This clone showed up just a few times. Sequencing was done on a sample of naive CD4+ T cells sorted from blood. The subset here: CD45RA+ positively selected. The sequence was obtained from a young man in good health. The V and J genes are TRBV18 and TRBJ1-1; possible D gene TRBD1, 6 bases. CDR3 coding DNA: TGTGCCAGCTCACCTGTGGCAGGGGACCACACTGAAGCTTTCTTT. Protein product: CASSPVAGDHTEAFF. Based on the CDR3 plus reference TRBV18 and TRBJ1-1, the full variable domain is NAGVMQNPRHLVRRRGQEARLRCSPMKGHSHVYWYRQLPEEGLKFMVYLQKENIIDESGMPKERFSAEFPKEGPSILRIQQVVRGDSAAYFCASSPVAGDHTEAFFGQGTRLTVV.